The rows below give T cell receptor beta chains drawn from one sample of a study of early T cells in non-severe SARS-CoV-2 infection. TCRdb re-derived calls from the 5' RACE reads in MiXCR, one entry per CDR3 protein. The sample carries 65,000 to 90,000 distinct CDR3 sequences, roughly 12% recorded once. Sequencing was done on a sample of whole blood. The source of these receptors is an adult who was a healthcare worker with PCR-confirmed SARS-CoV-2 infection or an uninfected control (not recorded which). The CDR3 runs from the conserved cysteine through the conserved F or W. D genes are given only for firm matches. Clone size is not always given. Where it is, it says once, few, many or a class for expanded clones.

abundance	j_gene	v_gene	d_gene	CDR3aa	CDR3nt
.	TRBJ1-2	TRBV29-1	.	CSVTTGVRSYGYTF	TGCAGCGTGACTACCGGGGTCCGATCCTATGGCTACACCTTC
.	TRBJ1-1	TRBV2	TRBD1	CATLTGFNTEAFF	TGTGCCACCTTGACAGGGTTTAACACTGAAGCTTTCTTT
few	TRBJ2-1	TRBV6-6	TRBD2	CASSYSKYSGIEQFF	TGTGCCAGCAGTTACTCGAAGTATAGCGGGATTGAGCAGTTCTTC
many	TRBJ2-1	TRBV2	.	CASSVVPQSLYNEQFF	TGTGCCAGCAGTGTAGTGCCCCAGTCACTCTACAATGAGCAGTTCTTC
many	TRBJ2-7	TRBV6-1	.	CASVGGIDYEQYF	TGTGCCAGCGTCGGTGGGATAGATTACGAGCAGTACTTC
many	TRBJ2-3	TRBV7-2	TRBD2	CASSLAGTSGRTDTQYF	TGTGCCAGCAGCTTAGCTGGGACTAGCGGGAGGACAGATACGCAGTATTTT
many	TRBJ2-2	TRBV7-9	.	CASSLDIGPTGELFF	TGTGCCAGCAGCTTAGACATTGGTCCTACCGGGGAGCTGTTTTTT
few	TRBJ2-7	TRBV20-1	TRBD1	CSARLQGAREQYF	TGCAGTGCTAGACTTCAGGGGGCGCGAGAGCAGTACTTC
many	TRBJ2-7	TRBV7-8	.	CASSLGSYEQYF	TGTGCCAGCAGCTTAGGGTCCTACGAGCAGTACTTC
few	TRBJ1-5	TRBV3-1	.	CASSQALNPNQPQHF	TGTGCCAGCAGCCAAGCTCTTAATCCCAATCAGCCCCAGCATTTT
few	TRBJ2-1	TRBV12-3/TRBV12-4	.	CASRSWGLSFSYNEQFF	TGTGCCAGCAGATCGTGGGGGCTGTCCTTCTCCTACAATGAGCAGTTCTTC
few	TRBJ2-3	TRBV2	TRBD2	CASSEAWLAGGTDTQYF	TGTGCCAGCAGTGAAGCTTGGCTAGCGGGAGGCACAGATACGCAGTATTTT
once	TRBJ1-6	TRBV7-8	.	CASSLEGWSPPHF	TGTGCCAGCAGCTTAGAGGGATGGTCACCCCCTCACTTT
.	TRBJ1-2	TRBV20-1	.	CSASPPNYGYTF	TGCAGTGCTAGTCCGCCTAACTATGGCTACACCTTC
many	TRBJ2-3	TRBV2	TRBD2	CASGDGRSRSTDTQYF	TGTGCCAGCGGTGACGGGAGGTCCCGATCCACAGATACGCAGTATTTT
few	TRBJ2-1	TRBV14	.	CASSQGTRNEQFF	TGTGCCAGCAGCCAAGGTACTAGGAATGAGCAGTTCTTC
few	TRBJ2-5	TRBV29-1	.	CSVERTEETQYF	TGCAGCGTTGAAAGGACGGAAGAGACCCAGTACTTC
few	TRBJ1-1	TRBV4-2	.	CASSRARDTEAFF	TGTGCCAGCAGCCGAGCGCGGGACACTGAAGCTTTCTTT
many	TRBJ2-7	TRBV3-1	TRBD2	CASSLAGETPYEQYF	TGTGCCAGCAGCCTAGCGGGAGAGACCCCCTACGAGCAGTACTTC
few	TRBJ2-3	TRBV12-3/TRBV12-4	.	CASSPSGLLDTQYF	TGTGCCAGCAGCCCCTCGGGTCTTTTGGATACGCAGTATTTT
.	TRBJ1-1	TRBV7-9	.	CASSLALGHTEAFF	TGTGCCAGCAGCTTAGCACTGGGGCACACTGAAGCTTTCTTT
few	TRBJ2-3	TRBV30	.	CAWSAWTDTDTQYF	TGTGCCTGGAGCGCCTGGACTGATACAGATACGCAGTATTTT
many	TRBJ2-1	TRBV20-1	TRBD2	CSARGPSGRVNEQFF	TGCAGTGCTAGAGGTCCTAGCGGGAGGGTGAATGAGCAGTTCTTC
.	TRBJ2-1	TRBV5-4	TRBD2	CASSPGLGFHEQFF	TGTGCCAGCAGCCCGGGACTAGGATTTCACGAGCAGTTCTTC
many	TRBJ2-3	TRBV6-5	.	CASRWERAGHTDTQYF	TGTGCCAGCAGGTGGGAGCGCGCGGGACACACAGATACGCAGTATTTT
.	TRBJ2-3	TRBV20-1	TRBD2	CSAASTGGSEWRDTQYF	TGCAGTGCTGCTTCGACGGGCGGGAGTGAGTGGAGAGATACGCAGTATTTT
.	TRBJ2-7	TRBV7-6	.	CASSSRDREQYF	TGTGCCAGCAGCTCCCGGGATAGAGAGCAGTACTTC
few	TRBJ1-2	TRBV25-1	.	CASSPQDSSYYGYTF	TGTGCCAGCAGTCCCCAGGACAGTTCCTACTATGGCTACACCTTC
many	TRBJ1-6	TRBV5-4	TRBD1	CASSLQTGGQSPLHF	TGTGCCAGCAGCTTGCAGACAGGGGGCCAATCACCCCTCCACTTT
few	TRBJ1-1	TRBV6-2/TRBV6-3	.	CASSYATEAFF	TGTGCCAGCAGTTACGCTACTGAAGCTTTCTTT
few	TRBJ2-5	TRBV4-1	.	CASSQGLTDQETQYF	TGCGCCAGCAGCCAAGGTCTTACGGACCAAGAGACCCAGTACTTC
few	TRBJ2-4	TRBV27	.	CASSQEAKNIQYF	TGTGCCAGCAGTCAGGAAGCCAAAAACATTCAGTACTTC
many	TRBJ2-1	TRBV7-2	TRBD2	CASSSRLAGYLDEQFF	TGTGCCAGCAGCTCGAGACTAGCGGGGTACTTAGATGAGCAGTTCTTC
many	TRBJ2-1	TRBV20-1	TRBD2	CSASGLAAPPGEQFF	TGCAGTGCTTCGGGACTAGCGGCCCCCCCGGGGGAGCAGTTCTTC
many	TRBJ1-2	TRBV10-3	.	CAISAQVTNGYTF	TGTGCCATCAGTGCCCAGGTTACGAATGGCTACACCTTC
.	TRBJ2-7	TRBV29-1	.	CSVMDRGYEQYF	TGCAGCGTCATGGACCGGGGGTACGAGCAGTACTTC
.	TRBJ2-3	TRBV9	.	CASSVAGGGSTTQYF	TGTGCCAGCAGCGTAGCGGGTGGGGGGAGCACTACGCAGTATTTT
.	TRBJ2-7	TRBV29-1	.	CTVRETLGEQYF	TGCACCGTTCGAGAAACTCTAGGCGAGCAGTACTTC
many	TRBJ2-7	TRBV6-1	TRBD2	CAISGRGSSYEQYF	TGTGCCATCTCCGGGAGGGGTAGCTCCTACGAGCAGTACTTC
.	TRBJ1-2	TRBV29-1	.	CSAPGGRDYGYTF	TGCAGCGCTCCGGGGGGCAGGGACTATGGCTACACCTTC
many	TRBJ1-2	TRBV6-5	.	CASSYTPYDRDSYTF	TGTGCCAGCAGTTACACACCCTACGATAGAGATAGCTACACCTTC
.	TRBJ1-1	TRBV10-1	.	CASSAGRTTEAFF	TGCGCCAGCAGTGCGGGCAGGACCACTGAAGCTTTCTTT
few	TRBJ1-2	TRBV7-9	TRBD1	CASSSTGVDYGYTF	TGTGCCAGCAGCTCCACAGGGGTGGACTATGGCTACACCTTC
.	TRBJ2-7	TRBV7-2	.	CASATPRGHEQYF	TGTGCCAGCGCCACCCCGAGGGGTCACGAGCAGTACTTC
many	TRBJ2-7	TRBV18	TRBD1	CASSVTGGSSYEQYF	TGTGCCAGCTCAGTCACAGGGGGCTCCTCCTACGAGCAGTACTTC
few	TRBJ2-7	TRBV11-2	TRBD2	CASSLNLWTSGSRNHEQYF	TGTGCCAGCAGCTTAAATCTGTGGACTAGCGGGAGCCGTAACCACGAGCAGTACTTC
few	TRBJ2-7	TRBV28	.	CASSLNPGLSYEQYF	TGTGCCAGCAGTTTAAACCCTGGCCTCTCCTACGAGCAGTACTTC
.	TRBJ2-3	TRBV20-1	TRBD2	CSVFSRERDTQYF	TGCAGTGTCTTTTCGCGGGAGAGAGATACGCAGTATTTT
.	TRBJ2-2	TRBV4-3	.	CASSPREPYTGELFF	TGCGCCAGCAGCCCCCGGGAGCCTTACACCGGGGAGCTGTTTTTT
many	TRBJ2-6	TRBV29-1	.	CSALVSGANVLTF	TGCAGCGCCCTTGTCTCTGGGGCCAACGTCCTGACTTTC
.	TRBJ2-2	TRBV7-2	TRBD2	CASSPRSGRATGELFF	TGTGCCAGCAGCCCGCGTAGCGGGAGGGCCACCGGGGAGCTGTTTTTT
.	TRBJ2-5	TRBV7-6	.	CASSLGTWGLGETQYF	TGTGCCAGCAGCTTAGGAACATGGGGATTAGGGGAGACCCAGTACTTC
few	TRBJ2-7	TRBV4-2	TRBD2	CASSQGPPGTTSSYEQYF	TGTGCCAGCAGCCAGGGCCCCCCAGGGACTACGAGCTCCTACGAGCAGTACTTC
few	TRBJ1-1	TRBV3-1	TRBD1	CASSQGAGDRGEAFF	TGTGCCAGCAGCCAAGGTGCAGGAGACAGGGGTGAAGCTTTCTTT
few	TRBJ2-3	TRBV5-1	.	CASSFPFRTDTQYF	TGCGCCAGCAGCTTCCCTTTCCGCACAGATACGCAGTATTTT
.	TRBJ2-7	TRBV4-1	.	CASSQETIYEQYF	TGCGCCAGCAGCCAAGAAACGATCTACGAGCAGTACTTC
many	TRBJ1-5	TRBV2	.	CASSVTRTDYDSNQPQHF	TGTGCCAGCAGCGTCACCCGGACCGATTATGATAGCAATCAGCCCCAGCATTTT